The T cell receptor (beta chain) described here comes from a study of cytomegalovirus exposure and HLA in healthy donors. The PCR made use of 60 Vbeta and 13 Jbeta primers. The repertoire was sequenced with immunoSEQ multiplex PCR; TCRdb's copy has only in-frame clones and lacks some. Its table records some 110,000 clones. Comment on this clone: Its antigen is as yet unknown.

The CDR3 spans 14 residues. V shed 5 bases, J shed 2 bases, and the junction held 7 bases outside the gene matches. CDR1 and CDR2 from the germline V gene are SQVTM and ANQGSEA. Study-level findings and limits: Using a false discovery rate of 0.05, a later analysis showed that 15,000 to 20,000 TCR beta sequences were associated with HLA alleles. The study reported that TCR beta sequences accurately predicted HLA-A and HLA-B alleles in most subjects. In a later analysis, TCR beta V- and J-gene trimming showed a link to a missense DCLRE1C variant.

The chain has TRBV29-1 and TRBJ2-7, with 9 nucleotides matching TRBD1. This sequence was found in a man aged 30-40 years in good health and CMV-seronegative. Specimen: PBMCs. The CDR3 sequence is CSVKDRGTAYEQYF. DNA for the CDR3: TGCAGCGTTAAGGACAGGGGAACAGCCTACGAGCAGTACTTC.